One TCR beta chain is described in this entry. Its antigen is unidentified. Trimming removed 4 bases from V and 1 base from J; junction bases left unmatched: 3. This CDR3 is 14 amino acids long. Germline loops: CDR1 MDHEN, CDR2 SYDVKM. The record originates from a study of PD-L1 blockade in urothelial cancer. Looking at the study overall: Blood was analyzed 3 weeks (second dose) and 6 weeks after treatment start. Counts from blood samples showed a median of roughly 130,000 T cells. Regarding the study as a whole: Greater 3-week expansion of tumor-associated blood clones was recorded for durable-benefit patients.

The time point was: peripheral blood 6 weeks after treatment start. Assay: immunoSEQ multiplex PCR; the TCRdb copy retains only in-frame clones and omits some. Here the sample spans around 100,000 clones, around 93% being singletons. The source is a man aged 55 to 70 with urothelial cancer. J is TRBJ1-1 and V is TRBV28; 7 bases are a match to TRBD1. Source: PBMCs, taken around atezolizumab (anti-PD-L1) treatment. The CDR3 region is CASSSTGANTEAFF. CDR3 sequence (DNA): TGTGCCAGCAGTTCTACAGGGGCGAACACTGAAGCTTTCTTT.